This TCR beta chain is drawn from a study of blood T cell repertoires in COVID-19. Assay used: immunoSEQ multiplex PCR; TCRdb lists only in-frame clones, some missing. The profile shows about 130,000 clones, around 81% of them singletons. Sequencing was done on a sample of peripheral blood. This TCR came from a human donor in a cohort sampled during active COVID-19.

This chain's CDR3 is CASSLDRGDEQYF. As DNA, the CDR3 is TGTGCCAGCAGTCTCGACCGGGGGGACGAGCAGTACTTC. The rearrangement links TRBV6-5 to TRBJ2-7, with 7 nucleotides matching TRBD2. In germline, CDR1 is MNHEY, CDR2 SVGAGI. This CDR3 is 13 amino acids long. Trimming cost V 5 bases and J 5 bases; bases outside gene matches: 6.